The clone carrying this TCR beta chain showed up just once. No antigen is known for it. The trim removed 6 bases at V and 5 bases at J, leaving 7 bases unmatched. The V gene's germline CDR1 is MNHNS and CDR2 SASEGT. The CDR3 extends over 15 amino acids. This sample is drawn from a study of T cell repertoires in cytomegalovirus infection. Study-wide context: CMV epitopes, recently identified HLA-C-restricted and well-studied HLA-B-restricted, were used. A matching HLA type, together with CMV infection, was signaled by public TCR beta signatures. The study's findings and limits: What dominated the ex vivo response were HLA-C-restricted CMV-specific TCR beta clonotypes. CMV carriers having the relevant HLA were flagged by cumulative public TCR beta family frequency.

TCRdb re-called the reads with MiXCR, one entry per CDR3 protein. The sample shows about 570,000 distinct CDR3 sequences, around two fifths of them seen only once. The input for sequencing was cultured PBMCs, taken from culture after CMV antigen stimulation. This sequence was found in a human donor in good health (CMV status not recorded). Some clones in this sample may be carry-over from other donors' samples. This sequence joins TRBV6-1 and TRBJ1-5; 10 bases align to TRBD1. The CDR3 DNA is TGTGCCAGCAGAAGTACCGGGACAGGGGATCAGCCCCAGCATTTT. Protein sequence: CASRSTGTGDQPQHF.